Each of the 13 T cell receptor beta chains below was sequenced from the same sample in a study of PD-L1 blockade in urothelial cancer. Time point denoted: pretreatment peripheral blood. Assay used: immunoSEQ multiplex PCR; TCRdb lists only in-frame clones, some missing. The sample includes approximately 79,000 clones, 70% to 90% seen only once; the top ten take 6.5% to 8%. This sample comprised PBMCs, obtained around atezolizumab (anti-PD-L1) treatment. Receptor source: a man aged 40-55 years with urothelial cancer.

CDR3 in DNA: TGTGCCAGCAGCTCAGGGGGAATGCCTGAAGCTTTCTTT. The encoded protein is CASSSGGMPEAFF. This sequence joins TRBV5-4 and TRBJ1-1; 7 positions agree with TRBD1. Trimming cost V 3 bases and J 6 bases; bases outside gene matches: 5. Germline-derived CDR1 and CDR2 are SGHNT and YYREEE (reference sequence). The CDR3 has 13 amino acids. Supplemented by reference TRBV5-4 and TRBJ1-1, the full variable domain reads ETGVTQSPTHLIKTRGQQVTLRCSSQSGHNTVSWYQQALGQGPQFIFQYYREEENGRGNFPPRFSGLQFPNYSSELNVNALELDDSALYLCASSSGGMPEAFFGQGTRLTVV.

CDR3 DNA: TGTGCCAGCAGGGCCCCGGGGGGAAACACCATATATTTT. Residues: CASRAPGGNTIYF. The genes are TRBV6-1 and TRBJ1-3; no clear D. The length of the CDR3 is 13 residues. Trimming removed 6 bases from V and 4 bases from J, with 10 bases in between. Germline CDR1 reads MNHNS; CDR2 reads SASEGT.

In its sample, this clone was seen once. This chain connects TRBV28 to TRBJ1-1, with D maybe TRBD1 (6 bases). The CDR3 extends over 14 amino acids. CDR1 MDHEN and CDR2 SYDVKM come from the germline V gene. Trimming pared 2 bases from V and 5 bases from J, leaving 12 bases between. The DNA for the CDR3 is TGTGCCAGCAGTTTAATGCAGGGGTGGACTGAAGCTTTCTTT. Encoded protein: CASSLMQGWTEAFF.

This clone was observed once. This chain joins TRBV19 and TRBJ2-1; 8 positions agree with TRBD2. The CDR3 is 15 amino acids. J lost 7 bases, V lost 4 bases, and 9 bases had no gene match. Germline V gives CDR1 LNHDA, CDR2 SQIVND (reference sequence). The CDR3 sequence is CASSTLAGSLNEQFF. The CDR3 DNA reads TGTGCCAGTAGTACTCTAGCGGGTTCTCTGAATGAGCAGTTCTTC.

V is TRBV6-5 and J is TRBJ2-1; the match to TRBD1 covers 7 bases. CDR3 length equals 14 residues. V dropped 0 bases and J dropped 6; count of bases not matched to a gene: 2. Germline V gene lookup returns CDR1 MNHEY and CDR2 SVGAGI. This CDR3 is CASSYSTGPNEQFF. CDR3 DNA sequence: TGTGCCAGCAGTTACTCGACAGGGCCCAATGAGCAGTTCTTC.

The genes are TRBV7-9 and TRBJ1-1, with D possibly TRBD1 on 6 matching bases. CDR1 is SEHNR, CDR2 FQNEAQ, per germline (reference sequence). The CDR3 contains 15 residues. Trimming cost V 2 bases and J 11 bases, with 21 bases left between them. The CDR3 protein is CASSLRGSTGIEAFF. CDR3 in DNA: TGTGCCAGCAGCTTAAGGGGGTCGACAGGAATTGAGGCTTTCTTT.

The genes are TRBV28 and TRBJ1-2, with TRBD1 as a possible D gene (5 bases). The CDR3 length is 18 residues. The V gene's germline CDR1 is MDHEN and CDR2 SYDVKM. The ends were cut back, 2 bases at V and 4 bases at J, with 23 bases in the middle. The CDR3: CASSLGALRGVRGYGYTF. The CDR3 nucleotides are TGTGCCAGCAGTTTAGGGGCCCTCCGGGGGGTCCGGGGCTATGGCTACACCTTC.

The rearrangement joins TRBV28 to TRBJ2-6, with 10 bases lining up with TRBD2. With 3 bases clipped from V and 3 bases from J, the junction kept 5 bases outside the gene matches. Germline V lookup: CDR1 MDHEN, CDR2 SYDVKM. The CDR3 spans 17 residues. The CDR3, as DNA: TGTGCCAGCAGTTTCCGGCTAGCGGGAGTTGGGGCCAACGTCCTGACTTTC. Its translation: CASSFRLAGVGANVLTF.

In nucleotides, the CDR3 is TGTGCCAGCAGCTTGGGGGGCACTCCTAACTATGGCTACACCTTC. It translates to CASSLGGTPNYGYTF. V usage is TRBV5-4 and J usage is TRBJ1-2; perhaps TRBD1 as D (5 bases). The germline V and J ends were trimmed by 0 bases and 0 bases, with 9 bases remaining between them. Germline-derived CDR1 and CDR2 are SGHNT and YYREEE (reference sequence). The CDR3 runs to 15 residues. Full variable domain (rest looked up from reference TRBV5-4 and TRBJ1-2): ETGVTQSPTHLIKTRGQQVTLRCSSQSGHNTVSWYQQALGQGPQFIFQYYREEENGRGNFPPRFSGLQFPNYSSELNVNALELDDSALYLCASSLGGTPNYGYTFGSGTRLTVV.

J is TRBJ1-1 and V is TRBV5-1; 8 bases agree with TRBD1. V gave up 4 bases and J gave up 4 bases; unmatched junction bases: 9. This CDR3 comprises 15 residues. CDR1 is SGHRS and CDR2 is YFSETQ in the germline V gene. CDR3 loop: CASSQGQGAVTEAFF. CDR3 DNA: TGCGCCAGCAGCCAAGGACAGGGTGCTGTCACTGAAGCTTTCTTT.

This chain uses TRBV28 with TRBJ2-7, with D possibly TRBD2 on 6 matching bases. Trimming took 5 bases from V and 4 from J, leaving 15 bases between them. Germline CDR1 is MDHEN and CDR2 is SYDVKM. The CDR3 runs to 14 residues. CDR3 residues: CASSQPMGLYEQYF. In nucleotides, the CDR3 is TGTGCCAGCAGTCAACCGATGGGACTTTACGAGCAGTACTTC. Full variable domain (outside the CDR3, taken from reference TRBV28 and TRBJ2-7): DVKVTQSSRYLVKRTGEKVFLECVQDMDHENMFWYRQDPGLGLRLIYFSYDVKMKEKGDIPEGYSVSREKKERFSLILESASTNQTSMYLCASSQPMGLYEQYFGPGTRLTVT.

In its sample, this clone was seen once. The chain combines TRBV6-5 with TRBJ1-1, with 9 bases that match TRBD1. This CDR3 comprises 14 residues. Germline assignment: CDR1 MNHEY and CDR2 SVGAGI. The J segment lost 5 bases and the V segment lost 6 bases, leaving 7 bases of the junction unmatched. CDR3 protein: CASRYDRGSTEAFF. The DNA for the CDR3 is TGTGCCAGCAGATACGACAGGGGGTCGACTGAAGCTTTCTTT.

The chain is built from TRBV4-2 and TRBJ2-7, with D possibly matching TRBD2 (5 bases). This CDR3 is built from 14 residues. Between the trimmed V and J ends, which lost 0 bases and 3 bases, there was a span of 9 bases. CDR1 is LGHNA and CDR2 is YNFKEQ in the germline V gene. CDR3 nucleotides: TGTGCCAGCAGCCAAGATCCCAGCGGCTACGAGCAGTACTTC. This codes for CASSQDPSGYEQYF.